The 20 T cell receptor beta chains presented below share a single source sample, sequenced in a study of T cell responses to AZD1222 COVID-19 vaccine. TCRdb's table, derived via immunoSEQ multiplex PCR, lists solely in-frame clones and lacks some. This table holds under 110,000 clones, 70% to 90% found once. Specimen: peripheral blood, collected on day 0 of AZD1222 vaccination. These receptors were obtained from an adult in good health.

The chain links TRBV5-5 to TRBJ1-6; 7 bases map to TRBD1. With V trimmed by 2 bases and J by 2 bases, 7 bases remained unmatched. Germline CDR1 and CDR2: SGHKS and YYEKEE (reference sequence). The CDR3 totals 17 residues. Here the CDR3 reads CASSLSGQAPYNSPLHF. Written as DNA, the CDR3 is TGTGCCAGCAGCTTAAGCGGACAGGCGCCCTATAATTCACCCCTCCACTTT.

The chain is built from TRBV6-2 or TRBV6-3 and TRBJ2-3; 7 bases are a match to TRBD1. J lost 2 bases, V lost 4 bases, and 3 bases had no gene match. CDR1 is MNHEY and CDR2 is SVGEGT in the germline V gene. The CDR3 contains 14 residues. In nucleotides, the CDR3 is TGTGCCAGCAGTTCGGGACAGCCCACAGATACGCAGTATTTT. It is translated as CASSSGQPTDTQYF.

The genes are TRBV4-1 and TRBJ1-5; tentative D call: TRBD1 (5 bases). In germline, CDR1 is MGHRA, CDR2 YSYEKL. The CDR3 spans 16 residues. Between the trimmed V and J ends, which lost 1 base and 3 bases, there was a span of 13 bases. This CDR3 is CASSQGGGGLNQPQHF. In DNA form, the CDR3 reads TGCGCCAGCAGCCAAGGTGGGGGAGGGCTCAATCAGCCCCAGCATTTT.

The chain recombines TRBV5-4 with TRBJ1-1, with D perhaps TRBD1 (5 bases). The CDR3 runs 20 residues. CDR1 is SGHNT, CDR2 YYREEE, per germline (reference sequence). Trimming took off 2 bases at V and 0 bases at J, with 26 bases between the two ends. The CDR3 here is CASSLSTLNRDQFMNTEAFF. CDR3 DNA sequence: TGTGCCAGCAGCTTAAGCACGCTTAACCGGGACCAATTCATGAACACTGAAGCTTTCTTT. The full variable domain, with the rest looked up from reference TRBV5-4 and TRBJ1-1, is ETGVTQSPTHLIKTRGQQVTLRCSSQSGHNTVSWYQQALGQGPQFIFQYYREEENGRGNFPPRFSGLQFPNYSSELNVNALELDDSALYLCASSLSTLNRDQFMNTEAFFGQGTRLTVV.

V usage is TRBV30 and J usage is TRBJ2-3, with 7 bases identical to TRBD1. The CDR3 extends over 15 amino acids. Germline-derived CDR1 and CDR2 are GTSNPN and SVGIG (reference sequence). J lost 6 bases, V lost 4 bases, and 13 bases had no gene match. CDR3 coding DNA: TGTGCCTGGACCGGGGTGAAGGGGGCAAGGGATACGCAGTATTTT. Encoded protein: CAWTGVKGARDTQYF.

The V call is TRBV5-6, the J call TRBJ1-4, with D perhaps matching TRBD1 (6 bases). V shed 4 bases and J shed 2 bases, with 12 bases lying between them. CDR1 and CDR2 (germline): SGHDT, YYEEEE. The length of the CDR3 is 15 residues. In DNA, the CDR3 is TGTGCCAGCAGCGGAACAGGGTTGACTAATGAAAAACTGTTTTTT. The encoded protein is CASSGTGLTNEKLFF.

This chain uses TRBV9 with TRBJ2-3; a weak D match, TRBD2 (5 bases). The CDR3 covers 15 residues. Deletions cut 2 bases from V and 8 bases from J, with 18 bases between. The germline V gene encodes CDR1 SGDLS and CDR2 YYNGEE. CDR3 DNA: TGTGCCAGCAGCGTCTCCGACGGAGGCTCGGGTACGCAGTATTTT. It yields the protein CASSVSDGGSGTQYF.

CDR3 loop: CASSLLGPLGIYEQYF. CDR3 in DNA: TGTGCCAGCAGTTTATTAGGGCCACTCGGGATCTACGAGCAGTACTTC. The rearrangement joins TRBV27 to TRBJ2-7; weak D call: TRBD2 (5 bases). CDR3 length: 16 residues. Germline assignment: CDR1 MNHEY and CDR2 SMNVEV (reference sequence). V lost 1 base and J lost 3, with 16 bases in between.

The J gene is TRBJ1-2, the V gene TRBV7-3; tentatively, D is TRBD1 (5 bases). The CDR3 totals 16 residues. Germline-derived CDR1 and CDR2 are SGHTA and FQGTGA. Deletions cut 2 bases from V and 4 bases from J, with 17 bases between. The CDR3 DNA reads as TGTGCCAGCAGCTTAGGCGTCCCCGGGACTCGCTATGGCTACACCTTC. Amino acid sequence: CASSLGVPGTRYGYTF.

This chain connects TRBV5-1 to TRBJ1-4; D not certain. V shed 0 bases and J shed 5 bases, with 5 bases lying between them. This CDR3 region has 13 residues. Germline-derived CDR1 and CDR2 are SGHRS and YFSETQ. The CDR3 coding sequence is TGCGCCAGCAGCTTGGAGAGGAATGAAAAACTGTTTTTT. As protein: CASSLERNEKLFF.

The genes are TRBV19 and TRBJ1-5; D may be TRBD1 (6 bases). Germline V gives CDR1 LNHDA, CDR2 SQIVND (reference sequence). The CDR3 spans 18 residues. V was shortened by 5 bases and J by 0 bases, with 20 bases between the two germline ends. The CDR3 sequence is CASSWGRRTVYSNQPQHF. CDR3 sequence (DNA): TGTGCCAGTAGTTGGGGGAGAAGGACAGTCTATAGCAATCAGCCCCAGCATTTT.

The chain uses TRBV18 and TRBJ1-1, with D possibly TRBD1 on 5 matching bases. Trimming left V 5 bases short and J 10 bases short, with 17 bases between. Germline V gives CDR1 KGHSH, CDR2 LQKENI. The CDR3 is 13 amino acids. The CDR3 here is CASSVPSGWGAFF. CDR3 coding DNA: TGTGCCAGCTCAGTACCATCAGGGTGGGGAGCTTTCTTT.

The V and J genes are TRBV18 and TRBJ1-2; 12 bases match TRBD1. Germline CDR1 reads KGHSH; CDR2 reads LQKENI. V shed 3 bases and J 4 bases; nucleotides not matched to a gene: 3. The CDR3 consists of 15 residues. CDR3 in amino acids: CASSPGQGAGYGYTF. The CDR3 bases are TGTGCCAGCTCACCGGGACAGGGGGCTGGCTATGGCTACACCTTC.

V and J are TRBV10-3 and TRBJ2-1; 8 nucleotides align to TRBD1. Germline trimming cut 10 bases from V and 4 bases from J; bases unmatched to any gene: 12. The CDR3 covers 15 residues. Germline V gene sequence: CDR1 ENHRY, CDR2 SYGVKD. DNA of the CDR3: TGTGCCACGTTTTCAGGGGGCGAGGCATACAATGAGCAGTTCTTC. The encoded protein is CATFSGGEAYNEQFF.

The V call is TRBV7-9, the J call TRBJ1-4; a possible D gene is TRBD1 (6 bases). Germline V gene data show CDR1 as SEHNR and CDR2 as FQNEAQ (reference sequence). V was shortened by 10 bases and J by 7 bases, with 19 bases between the two germline ends. CDR3 length equals 14 residues. The CDR3 coding sequence is TGTGCCACCACATCGGGGGCGGGTGTTGAAAAACTGTTTTTT. Translation gives CATTSGAGVEKLFF.

The rearrangement uses TRBV14 and TRBJ1-1, with D maybe TRBD1 (6 bases). Germline-derived CDR1 and CDR2 are SGHDN and FVKESK. The CDR3 has 17 amino acids. V lost 2 bases to trimming and J lost 2 bases, with 18 bases between them. Written as DNA, the CDR3 is TGTGCCAGCAGCCAACTTGGACAGACTTGGAGCAACACTGAAGCTTTCTTT. Translated, it gives CASSQLGQTWSNTEAFF.

The V call is TRBV10-3, the J call TRBJ2-7; D gene uncertain. The ends were cut back, 8 bases at V and 1 base at J, with 9 bases in the middle. There are 12 residues in the CDR3. Germline V lookup: CDR1 ENHRY, CDR2 SYGVKD. Here the CDR3 reads CAIATASYEQYF. CDR3 sequence (DNA): TGTGCCATCGCAACAGCGTCCTACGAGCAGTACTTC.

The V gene is TRBV2, the J gene TRBJ1-5; D is perhaps TRBD1 (6 bases). The V and J ends lost 3 bases and 7 bases respectively, with 16 bases between them. The CDR3 consists of 15 residues. CDR1 is SNHLY and CDR2 is FYNNEI in the germline V gene. CDR3 DNA: TGTGCCAGCAGTGATAGAACAGGGAGGGCCCAGCCCCAGCATTTT. Translated: CASSDRTGRAQPQHF. Filled out from reference TRBV2 and TRBJ1-5, the complete variable domain reads EPEVTQTPSHQVTQMGQEVILRCVPISNHLYFYWYRQILGQKVEFLVSFYNNEISEKSEIFDDQFSVERPDGSNFTLKIRSTKLEDSAMYFCASSDRTGRAQPQHFGDGTRLSIL.

The chain links TRBV29-1 to TRBJ2-7; D uncertain. The germline CDR1 and CDR2 sequences are SQVTM and ANQGSEA. The length of the CDR3 is 14 residues. V was pared by 4 bases and J by 7 bases, with 20 bases between. The CDR3 loop reads CSVGAGILSGEQYF. In nucleotides, the CDR3 is TGCAGCGTTGGGGCTGGGATTCTCTCAGGAGAGCAGTACTTC.

The chain couples TRBV12-5 to TRBJ2-1, with D possibly being TRBD2 (8 bases). Trimming took off 9 bases at V and 7 bases at J, with 16 bases between the two ends. The CDR3 covers 13 residues. The germline V gene encodes CDR1 LGHNT and CDR2 FRNRAP. The CDR3 coding sequence is TGTGCTAGCCGCGGGGGGACAGTTAATGAGCAGTTCTTC. Translation gives CASRGGTVNEQFF.